The 17 T cell receptor beta chains listed next were all sequenced from one sample in a study of identical twins. TCRdb re-called the 5' RACE reads with MiXCR, one entry per CDR3 protein. Counted here are around 510,000 distinct CDR3 sequences, 13% to 15% occurring once; the ten biggest clones make up approximately 0.98%. The same sample was also used in a study of yellow fever vaccine responses in identical twins.

Specimen: CD4+ T cells sorted from blood. The receptors come from a woman between 18 and 30 years old in good health.

This clonotype was recorded at least ten times. One junction end disagrees with the germline gene, perhaps due to a read error. V is TRBV7-9 and J is TRBJ2-3; possible D gene TRBD2, 6 bases. This CDR3 is 14 amino acids long. Germline assignment: CDR1 SEHNR and CDR2 FQNEAQ (reference sequence). The CDR3 DNA follows: TGCGCCAGCAGCTTGGCGGGGAGCACAGATACGCAGTATTTT. This gives the protein CASSLAGSTDTQYF.

This clonotype has at least ten counts. The CDR3 DNA reads as TGTGCCATCAGTGAGTCGGTGCCAGGGGGTAACAATGAGCAGTTCTTC. Translating gives CAISESVPGGNNEQFF. The chain recombines TRBV10-3 with TRBJ2-1; 7 nucleotides match TRBD1. The CDR3 runs 16 residues. Germline values: CDR1 ENHRY, CDR2 SYGVKD. V dropped 0 bases and J dropped 5; count of bases not matched to a gene: 7.

This chain uses TRBV20-1 with TRBJ2-1, with TRBD1 matching over 7 bases. Trimming removed 7 bases from V and 7 bases from J; junction bases left unmatched: 13. Germline CDR1 is DFQATT and CDR2 is SNEGSKA (reference sequence). CDR3 length equals 14 residues. The CDR3 region has the DNA TGCAGTGTTGAGAAATCATTACAGGGGAATGAGCAGTTCTTC. This gives the protein CSVEKSLQGNEQFF.

V and J are TRBV19 and TRBJ2-7; D perhaps matches TRBD1 (5 bases). The CDR3 contains 13 residues. Germline loops: CDR1 LNHDA, CDR2 SQIVND (reference sequence). Trimming removed 4 bases from V and 1 base from J, with 8 bases in between. The CDR3 bases are TGTGCCAGTAGTAAGGGGCAGTCCTACGAGCAGTACTTC. Its translation: CASSKGQSYEQYF.

The chain carries TRBV28 and TRBJ1-5, with a weak D call TRBD1 (5 bases). This CDR3 comprises 17 residues. CDR1 is MDHEN and CDR2 is SYDVKM in the germline V gene. V lost 6 bases and J 4 bases, leaving 22 bases between the germline ends. The CDR3 loop is CASRLGDRPTGNQPQHF. The CDR3 nucleotides read TGTGCCAGCAGGCTTGGGGACCGCCCCACGGGAAATCAGCCCCAGCATTTT. Full variable domain (missing parts from reference TRBV28 and TRBJ1-5): DVKVTQSSRYLVKRTGEKVFLECVQDMDHENMFWYRQDPGLGLRLIYFSYDVKMKEKGDIPEGYSVSREKKERFSLILESASTNQTSMYLCASRLGDRPTGNQPQHFGDGTRLSIL.

This chain uses TRBV18 with TRBJ2-2, with 11 bases matching TRBD2. After removal of 4 bases from V and 2 bases from J, the junction contained 3 bases not matched to a gene. Germline V gene sequence: CDR1 KGHSH, CDR2 LQKENI. CDR3 size: 16 residues. The CDR3 reads CASSQTSGRNTGELFF. The CDR3 nucleotides are TGTGCCAGCTCACAAACTAGCGGGAGAAACACCGGGGAGCTGTTTTTT.

This clonotype came up a few times. The chain couples TRBV23-1 to TRBJ2-1, with 10 nucleotides matching TRBD2. TRBV23-1 is placed among ORFs of uncertain function. J gave up 7 bases and V 6 bases, and 9 bases lay outside the gene matches. The CDR3 length is 15 residues. Written as DNA, the CDR3 is TGCGCCAGCAGGGGGACTAGCGTTTTGTGGAATGAGCAGTTCTTC. This encodes CASRGTSVLWNEQFF.

This clonotype has a count of ten or more. The chain has TRBV12-3 or TRBV12-4 and TRBJ2-5, with D perhaps TRBD2 (5 bases). This CDR3 spans 12 amino acids. Trimming removed 3 bases at V and 3 bases at J, with 5 bases between. CDR3 nucleotide sequence: TGTGCCAGCAGTTTTAGCGAAGAGACCCAGTACTTC. Translation: CASSFSEETQYF.

This clonotype was counted between two and nine times. The genes are TRBV10-3 and TRBJ2-2, with D possibly being TRBD1 (6 bases). Germline CDR1 reads ENHRY; CDR2 reads SYGVKD. The V gene lost 9 bases and the J gene lost 5 bases, with 22 bases spanning the gap. The CDR3 is made up of 16 amino acids. CDR3 sequence (DNA): TGTGCCATTCGCGAACAGGGAGCAATAGGGACCGGGGAGCTGTTTTTT. Protein product: CAIREQGAIGTGELFF.

This rearrangement joins TRBV28 to TRBJ2-7; TRBD2 agrees at 9 bases. This CDR3 is 18 amino acids long. The junction had 12 bases not matched to a gene; V was cut back by 0 bases and J by 3 bases. Germline values: CDR1 MDHEN, CDR2 SYDVKM. In nucleotides, the CDR3 is TGTGCCAGCAGTTTATGGACCCCTTCAGCGGGAGGCCTCTACGAGCAGTACTTC. Encoded protein: CASSLWTPSAGGLYEQYF.

The V call is TRBV7-2, the J call TRBJ2-5, with 11 positions matching TRBD2. The germline V gene encodes CDR1 SGHTA and CDR2 FQGNSA. After removal of 4 bases from V and 2 bases from J, the junction contained 6 bases not matched to a gene. The CDR3 covers 16 residues. CDR3 sequence: CASSSVAGGPQETQYF. The DNA for the CDR3 is TGTGCCAGCAGCTCAGTAGCGGGAGGGCCTCAAGAGACCCAGTACTTC.

This clonotype was observed many times. The J gene is TRBJ2-2, the V gene TRBV20-1; 8 bases are a match to TRBD2. CDR1 is DFQATT, CDR2 SNEGSKA, per germline (reference sequence). This CDR3 is 16 amino acids long. V was clipped by 0 bases and J by 1 base; unmatched bases: 4. CDR3 DNA sequence: TGCAGTGCTAGAGATACACTAGCGGTGAACACCGGGGAGCTGTTTTTT. This sequence encodes CSARDTLAVNTGELFF.

The V and J genes are TRBV12-3 or TRBV12-4 and TRBJ1-6, with D hard to call. V dropped 4 bases and J dropped 8 bases, with 21 bases sitting between them. This CDR3 spans 17 amino acids. The CDR3 loop reads CASSSPPGGTKDSPLHF. The DNA of the CDR3 is TGTGCCAGCAGTTCCCCCCCCGGCGGCACCAAGGATTCACCCCTCCACTTT.

The chain uses TRBV24-1 and TRBJ2-7; 11 positions match TRBD2. The CDR3 covers 17 residues. The V gene end was trimmed by 4 bases and the J gene end by 0 bases; junction bases not matched to a gene: 7. Germline V gene sequence: CDR1 KGHDR, CDR2 SFDVKD. The CDR3 spells CATSEGGLADSSYEQYF. The DNA of the CDR3 is TGTGCCACCAGTGAGGGGGGACTAGCGGACAGCTCCTACGAGCAGTACTTC.

This clonotype was observed a few times. The rearrangement joins TRBV6-2 or TRBV6-3 to TRBJ2-7, with 10 bases matching TRBD1. The CDR3 extends over 15 amino acids. With V trimmed by 2 bases and J by 2 bases, 3 bases remained unmatched. Germline V lookup: CDR1 MNHEY, CDR2 SVGEGT. CDR3 region: CASSYAGQGTYEQYF. The DNA of the CDR3 is TGTGCCAGCAGTTACGCGGGACAGGGGACCTACGAGCAGTACTTC.

The chain combines TRBV6-2 or TRBV6-3 with TRBJ1-1; 12 nucleotides line up with TRBD1. Germline loops: CDR1 MNHEY, CDR2 SVGEGT. J was trimmed by 4 bases and V by 6 bases; bases with no gene match: 6. The CDR3 runs to 15 residues. Written as DNA, the CDR3 is TGTGCCAGCAGACGGGACAGGGGGCTGAGCACTGAAGCTTTCTTT. Translation: CASRRDRGLSTEAFF.

This clonotype came up a few times. V is TRBV18 and J is TRBJ2-1; D remains unclear. In germline, CDR1 is KGHSH, CDR2 LQKENI. Trimming took off 2 bases at V and 6 bases at J, with 8 bases between the two ends. The length of the CDR3 is 13 residues. Here the CDR3 reads CASSPTQINEQFF. CDR3 DNA sequence: TGTGCCAGCTCACCAACACAAATCAATGAGCAGTTCTTC.